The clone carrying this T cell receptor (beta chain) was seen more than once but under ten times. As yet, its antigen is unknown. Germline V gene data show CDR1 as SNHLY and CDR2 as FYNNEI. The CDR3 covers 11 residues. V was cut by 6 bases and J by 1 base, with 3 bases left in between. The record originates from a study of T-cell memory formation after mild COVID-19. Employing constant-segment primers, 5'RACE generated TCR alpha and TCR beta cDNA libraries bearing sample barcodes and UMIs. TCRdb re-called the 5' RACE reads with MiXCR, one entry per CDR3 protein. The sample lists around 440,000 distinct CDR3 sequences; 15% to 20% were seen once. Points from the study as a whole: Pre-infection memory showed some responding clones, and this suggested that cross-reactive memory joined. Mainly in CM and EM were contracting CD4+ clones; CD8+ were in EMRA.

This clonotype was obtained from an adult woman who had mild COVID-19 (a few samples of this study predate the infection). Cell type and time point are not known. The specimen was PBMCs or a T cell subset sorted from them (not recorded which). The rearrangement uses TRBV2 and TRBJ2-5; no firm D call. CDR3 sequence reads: CASRAQETQYF. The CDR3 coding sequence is TGTGCCAGCAGGGCCCAAGAGACCCAGTACTTC.